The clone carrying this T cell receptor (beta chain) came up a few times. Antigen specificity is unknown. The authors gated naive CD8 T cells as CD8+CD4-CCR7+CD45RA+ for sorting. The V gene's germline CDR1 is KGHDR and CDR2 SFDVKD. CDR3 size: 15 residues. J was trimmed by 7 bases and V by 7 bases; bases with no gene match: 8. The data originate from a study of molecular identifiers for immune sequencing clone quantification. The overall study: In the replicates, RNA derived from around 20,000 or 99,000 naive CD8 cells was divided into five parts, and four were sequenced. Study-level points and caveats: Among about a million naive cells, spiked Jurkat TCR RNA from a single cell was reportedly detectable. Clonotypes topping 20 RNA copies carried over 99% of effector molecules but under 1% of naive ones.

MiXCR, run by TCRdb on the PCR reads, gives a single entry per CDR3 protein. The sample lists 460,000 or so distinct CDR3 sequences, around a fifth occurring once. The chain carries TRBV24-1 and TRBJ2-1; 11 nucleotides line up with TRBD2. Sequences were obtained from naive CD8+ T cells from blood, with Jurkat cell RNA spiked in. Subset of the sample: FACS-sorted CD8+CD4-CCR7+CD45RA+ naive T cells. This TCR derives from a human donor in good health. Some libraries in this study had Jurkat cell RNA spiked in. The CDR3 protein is CATSTGTSGPNEQFF. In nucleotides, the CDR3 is TGTGCCACCAGCACCGGGACTAGCGGACCTAATGAGCAGTTCTTC.